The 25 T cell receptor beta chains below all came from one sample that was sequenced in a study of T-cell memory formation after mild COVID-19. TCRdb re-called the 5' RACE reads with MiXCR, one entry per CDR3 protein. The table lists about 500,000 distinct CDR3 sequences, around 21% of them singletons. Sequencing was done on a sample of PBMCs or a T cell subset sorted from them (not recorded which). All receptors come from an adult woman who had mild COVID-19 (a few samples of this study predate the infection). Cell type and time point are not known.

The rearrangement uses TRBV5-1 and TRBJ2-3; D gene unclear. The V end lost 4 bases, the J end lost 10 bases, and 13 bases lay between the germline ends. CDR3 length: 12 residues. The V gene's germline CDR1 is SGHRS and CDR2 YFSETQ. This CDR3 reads CASSGEGWAQYF. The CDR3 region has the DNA TGCGCCAGCAGCGGGGAAGGGTGGGCGCAGTATTTT.

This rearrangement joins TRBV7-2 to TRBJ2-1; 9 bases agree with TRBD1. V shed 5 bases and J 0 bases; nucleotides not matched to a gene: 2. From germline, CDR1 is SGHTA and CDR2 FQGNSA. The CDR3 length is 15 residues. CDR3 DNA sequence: TGTGCCAGCAGCCAGACAGGGGGCTCCTACAATGAGCAGTTCTTC. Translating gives CASSQTGGSYNEQFF.

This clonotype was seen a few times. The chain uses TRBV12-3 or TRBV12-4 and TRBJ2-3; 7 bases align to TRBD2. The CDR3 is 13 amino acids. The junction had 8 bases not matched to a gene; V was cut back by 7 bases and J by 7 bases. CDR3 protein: CASTGGAANTQYF. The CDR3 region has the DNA TGTGCCAGCACGGGAGGCGCTGCGAATACGCAGTATTTT.

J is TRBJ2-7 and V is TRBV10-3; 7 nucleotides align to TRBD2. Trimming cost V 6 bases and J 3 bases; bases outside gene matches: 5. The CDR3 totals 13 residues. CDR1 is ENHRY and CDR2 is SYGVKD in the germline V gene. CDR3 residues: CAISGAGDYEQYF. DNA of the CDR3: TGTGCCATCAGCGGGGCGGGGGACTACGAGCAGTACTTC.

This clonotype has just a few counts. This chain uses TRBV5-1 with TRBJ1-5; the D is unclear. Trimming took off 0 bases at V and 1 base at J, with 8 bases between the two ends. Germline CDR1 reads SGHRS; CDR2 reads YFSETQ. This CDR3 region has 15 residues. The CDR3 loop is CASSLDHRSNQPQHF. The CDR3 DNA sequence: TGCGCCAGCAGCTTGGATCACCGGAGCAATCAGCCCCAGCATTTT.

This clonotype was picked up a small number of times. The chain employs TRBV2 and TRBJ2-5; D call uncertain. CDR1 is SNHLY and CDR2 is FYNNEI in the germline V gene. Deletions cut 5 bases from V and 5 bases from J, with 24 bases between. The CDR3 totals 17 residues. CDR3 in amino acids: CASSSEVAGLAWETQYF. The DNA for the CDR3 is TGTGCCAGCAGTAGTGAAGTGGCAGGATTAGCTTGGGAGACCCAGTACTTC.

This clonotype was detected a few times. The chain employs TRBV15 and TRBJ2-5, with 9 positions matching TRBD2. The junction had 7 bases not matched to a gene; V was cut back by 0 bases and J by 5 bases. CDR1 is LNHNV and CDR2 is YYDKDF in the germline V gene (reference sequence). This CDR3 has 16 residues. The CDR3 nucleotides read TGTGCCACCAGCAGAGATCATGGGACTAGCAGGGAGACCCAGTACTTC. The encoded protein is CATSRDHGTSRETQYF. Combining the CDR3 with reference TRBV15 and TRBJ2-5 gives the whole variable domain DAMVIQNPRYQVTQFGKPVTLSCSQTLNHNVMYWYQQKSSQAPKLLFHYYDKDFNNEADTPDNFQSRRPNTSFCFLDIRSPGLGDTAMYLCATSRDHGTSRETQYFGPGTRLLVL.

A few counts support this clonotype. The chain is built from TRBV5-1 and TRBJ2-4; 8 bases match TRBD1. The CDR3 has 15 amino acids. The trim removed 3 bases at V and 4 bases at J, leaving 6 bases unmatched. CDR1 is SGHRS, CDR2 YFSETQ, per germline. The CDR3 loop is CASSSEDRGKNIQYF. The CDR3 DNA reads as TGCGCCAGCAGCTCAGAAGACAGGGGAAAAAACATTCAGTACTTC.

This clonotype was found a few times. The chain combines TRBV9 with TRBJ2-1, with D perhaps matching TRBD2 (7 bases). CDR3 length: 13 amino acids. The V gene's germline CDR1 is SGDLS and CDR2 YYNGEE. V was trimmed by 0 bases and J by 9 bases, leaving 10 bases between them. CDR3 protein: CASSVGGGTEQFF. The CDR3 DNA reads TGTGCCAGCAGCGTAGGGGGGGGCACTGAGCAGTTCTTC.

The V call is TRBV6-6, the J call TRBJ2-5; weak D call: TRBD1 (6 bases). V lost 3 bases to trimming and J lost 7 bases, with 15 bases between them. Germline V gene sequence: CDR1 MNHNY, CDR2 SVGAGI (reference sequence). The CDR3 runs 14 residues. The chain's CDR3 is CASSYKGEWGTQYF. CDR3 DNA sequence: TGTGCCAGCAGTTATAAGGGGGAGTGGGGGACCCAGTACTTC.

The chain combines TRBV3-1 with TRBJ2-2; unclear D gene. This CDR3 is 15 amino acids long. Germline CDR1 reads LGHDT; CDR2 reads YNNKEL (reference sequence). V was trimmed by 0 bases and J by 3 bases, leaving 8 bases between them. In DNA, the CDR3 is TGTGCCAGCAGCCAAGATAAAAAGGACACCGGGGAGCTGTTTTTT. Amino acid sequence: CASSQDKKDTGELFF.

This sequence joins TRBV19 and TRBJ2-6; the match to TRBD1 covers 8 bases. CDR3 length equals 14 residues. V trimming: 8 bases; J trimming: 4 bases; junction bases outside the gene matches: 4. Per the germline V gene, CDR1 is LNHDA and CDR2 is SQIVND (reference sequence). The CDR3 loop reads CASGQGTGANVLTF. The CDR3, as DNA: TGTGCCAGTGGACAGGGAACCGGGGCCAACGTCCTGACTTTC.

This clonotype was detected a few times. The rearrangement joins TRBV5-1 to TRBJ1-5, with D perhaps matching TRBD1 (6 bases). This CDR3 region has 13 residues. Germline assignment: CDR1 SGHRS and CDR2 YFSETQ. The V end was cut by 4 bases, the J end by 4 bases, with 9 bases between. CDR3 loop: CASSKRGNQPQHF. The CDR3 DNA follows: TGCGCCAGCAGCAAAAGGGGGAATCAGCCCCAGCATTTT.

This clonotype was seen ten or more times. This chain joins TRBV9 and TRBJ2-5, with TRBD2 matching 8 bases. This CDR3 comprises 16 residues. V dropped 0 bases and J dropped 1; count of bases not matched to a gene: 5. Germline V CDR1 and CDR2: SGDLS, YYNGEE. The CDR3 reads CASSVAPGLAQETQYF. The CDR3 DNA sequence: TGTGCCAGCAGCGTAGCTCCAGGACTAGCCCAAGAGACCCAGTACTTC.

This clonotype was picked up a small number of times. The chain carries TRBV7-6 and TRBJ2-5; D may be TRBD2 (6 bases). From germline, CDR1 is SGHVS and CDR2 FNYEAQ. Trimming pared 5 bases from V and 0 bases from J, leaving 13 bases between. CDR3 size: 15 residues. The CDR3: CASSPTRGNQETQYF. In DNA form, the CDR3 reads TGTGCCAGCAGCCCTACTCGGGGGAACCAAGAGACCCAGTACTTC.

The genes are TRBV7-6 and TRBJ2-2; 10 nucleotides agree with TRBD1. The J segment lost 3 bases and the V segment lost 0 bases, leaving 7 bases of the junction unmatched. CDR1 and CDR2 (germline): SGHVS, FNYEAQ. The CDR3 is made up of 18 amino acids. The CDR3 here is CASSLASWTGGDTGELFF. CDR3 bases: TGTGCCAGCAGCTTAGCATCATGGACAGGGGGTGACACCGGGGAGCTGTTTTTT.

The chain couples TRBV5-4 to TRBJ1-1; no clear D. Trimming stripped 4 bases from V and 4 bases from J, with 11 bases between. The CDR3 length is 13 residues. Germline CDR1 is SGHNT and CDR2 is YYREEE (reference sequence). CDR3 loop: CASSTDAGTEAFF. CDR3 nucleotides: TGTGCCAGCAGCACGGACGCTGGCACTGAAGCTTTCTTT.

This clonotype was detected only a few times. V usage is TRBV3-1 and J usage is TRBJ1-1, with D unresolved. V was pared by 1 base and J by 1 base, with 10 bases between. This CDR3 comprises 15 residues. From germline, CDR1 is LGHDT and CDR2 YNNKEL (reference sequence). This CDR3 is CASSQGGTPNTEAFF. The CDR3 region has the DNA TGTGCCAGCAGCCAAGGGGGAACACCGAACACTGAAGCTTTCTTT.

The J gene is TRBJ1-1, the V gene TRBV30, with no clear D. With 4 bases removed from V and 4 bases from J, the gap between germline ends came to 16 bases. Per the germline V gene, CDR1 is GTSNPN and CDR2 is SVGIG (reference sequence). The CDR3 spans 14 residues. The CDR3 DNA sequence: TGTGCCTGGACCCTCCGATCCGTTAGCACTGAAGCTTTCTTT. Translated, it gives CAWTLRSVSTEAFF.

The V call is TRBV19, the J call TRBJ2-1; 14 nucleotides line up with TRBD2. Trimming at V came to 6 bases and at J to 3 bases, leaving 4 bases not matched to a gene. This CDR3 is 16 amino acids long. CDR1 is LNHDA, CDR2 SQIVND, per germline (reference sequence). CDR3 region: CASRRGTSGGYNEQFF. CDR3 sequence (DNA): TGTGCCAGTAGACGAGGGACTAGCGGGGGCTACAATGAGCAGTTCTTC.

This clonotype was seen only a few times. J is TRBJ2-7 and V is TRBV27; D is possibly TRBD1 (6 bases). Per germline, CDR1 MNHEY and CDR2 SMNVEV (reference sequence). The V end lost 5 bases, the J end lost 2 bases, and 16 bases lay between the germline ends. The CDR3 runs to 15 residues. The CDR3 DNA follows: TGTGCCAGCAGTCCCGGGACACCGGCTGCCTACGAGCAGTACTTC. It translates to CASSPGTPAAYEQYF.

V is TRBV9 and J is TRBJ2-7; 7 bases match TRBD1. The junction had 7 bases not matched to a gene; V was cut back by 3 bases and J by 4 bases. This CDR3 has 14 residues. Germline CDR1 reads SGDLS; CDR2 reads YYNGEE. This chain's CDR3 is CASSERQGAYEQYF. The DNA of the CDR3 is TGTGCCAGCAGCGAACGACAGGGAGCATACGAGCAGTACTTC. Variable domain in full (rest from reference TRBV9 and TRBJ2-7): DSGVTQTPKHLITATGQRVTLRCSPRSGDLSVYWYQQSLDQGLQFLIQYYNGEERAKGNILERFSAQQFPDLHSELNLSSLELGDSALYFCASSERQGAYEQYFGPGTRLTVT.

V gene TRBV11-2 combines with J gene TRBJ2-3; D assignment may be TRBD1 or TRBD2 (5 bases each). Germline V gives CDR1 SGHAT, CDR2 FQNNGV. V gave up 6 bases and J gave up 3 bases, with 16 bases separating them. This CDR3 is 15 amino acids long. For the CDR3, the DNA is TGTGCCAGCAGGCTAGGGACCTCCGCTACAGATACGCAGTATTTT. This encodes CASRLGTSATDTQYF.

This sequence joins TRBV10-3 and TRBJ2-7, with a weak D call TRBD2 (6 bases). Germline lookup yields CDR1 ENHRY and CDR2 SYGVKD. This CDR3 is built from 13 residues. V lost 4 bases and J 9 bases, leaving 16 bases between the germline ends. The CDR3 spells CAISGSGATRQYF. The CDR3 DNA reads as TGTGCCATCAGTGGTTCGGGCGCGACTAGGCAGTACTTC.

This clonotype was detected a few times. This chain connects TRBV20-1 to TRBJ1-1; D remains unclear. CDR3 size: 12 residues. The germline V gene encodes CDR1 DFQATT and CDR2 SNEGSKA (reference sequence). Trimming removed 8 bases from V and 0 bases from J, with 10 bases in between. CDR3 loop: CSLGLMNTEAFF. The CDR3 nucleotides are TGCAGTCTCGGGCTAATGAACACTGAAGCTTTCTTT.